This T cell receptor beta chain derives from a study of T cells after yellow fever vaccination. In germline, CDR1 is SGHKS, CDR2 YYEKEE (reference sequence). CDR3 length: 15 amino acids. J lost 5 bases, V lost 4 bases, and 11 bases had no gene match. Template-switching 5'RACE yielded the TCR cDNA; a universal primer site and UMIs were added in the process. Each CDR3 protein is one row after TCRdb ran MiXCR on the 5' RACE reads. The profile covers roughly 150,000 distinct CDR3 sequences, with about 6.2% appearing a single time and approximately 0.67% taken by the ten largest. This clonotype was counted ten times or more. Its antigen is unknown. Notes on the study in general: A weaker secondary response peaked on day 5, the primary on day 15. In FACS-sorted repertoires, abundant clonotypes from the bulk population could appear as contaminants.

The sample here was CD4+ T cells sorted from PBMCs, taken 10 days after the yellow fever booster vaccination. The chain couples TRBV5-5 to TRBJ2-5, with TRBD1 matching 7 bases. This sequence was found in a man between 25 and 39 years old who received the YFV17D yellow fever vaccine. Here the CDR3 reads CASSVPRGSDETQYF. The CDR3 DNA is TGTGCCAGCAGCGTACCCAGGGGGTCGGATGAGACCCAGTACTTC.